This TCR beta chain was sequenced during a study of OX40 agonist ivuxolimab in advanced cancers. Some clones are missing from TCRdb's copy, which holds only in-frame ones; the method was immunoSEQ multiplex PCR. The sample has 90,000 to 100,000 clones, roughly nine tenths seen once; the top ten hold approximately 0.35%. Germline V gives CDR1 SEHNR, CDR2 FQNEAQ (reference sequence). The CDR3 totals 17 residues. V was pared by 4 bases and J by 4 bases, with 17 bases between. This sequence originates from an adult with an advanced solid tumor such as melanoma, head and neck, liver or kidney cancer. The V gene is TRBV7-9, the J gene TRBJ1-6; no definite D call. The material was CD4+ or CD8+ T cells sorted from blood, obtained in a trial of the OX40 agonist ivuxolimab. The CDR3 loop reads CASSSLGQAVYNSPLHF. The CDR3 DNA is TGTGCCAGCAGCTCCCTAGGGCAGGCGGTGTATAATTCACCCCTCCACTTT. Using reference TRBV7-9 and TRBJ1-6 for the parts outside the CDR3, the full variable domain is DTGVSQNPRHKITKRGQNVTFRCDPISEHNRLYWYRQTLGQGPEFLTYFQNEAQLEKSRLLSDRFSAERPKGSFSTLEIQRTEQGDSAMYLCASSSLGQAVYNSPLHFGNGTRLTVT.